This record looks at one T cell receptor (beta chain) sequence and its context. This clonotype was picked up many times. Its specific antigen is unknown. Per-base qualities were not stored, and no clone one base away is much larger. This entry belongs to a study of human T cells and chemical hapten exposure (dated by TCRdb to about 2021). Broadly, across the study: For sensitization, 2% DPC in acetone was applied to a 2 cm by 2 cm area of upper inner arm skin. Throughout the study period of approximately 23 weeks, patients also received therapeutic DPC doses to the scalp every week. Most of the patients in the cohort were female, and the cohort covered alopecia areata with under or over 50% scalp involvement, alopecia totalis and alopecia universalis. Patch testing was done on the upper back using Finn chambers containing 0.01% DPC, and results were scored after 6 days according to International Contact Dermatitis Research Group standards. Patient blood was sampled pre-sensitization (week 0) and at 2, 6 and about 24 weeks after DPC sensitization. Peripheral blood TCR repertoire changes were tracked in vivo in alopecia patients during primary and secondary sensitization to the hapten diphenylcyclopropenone (DPC). About 29 alopecia patients gave blood for TCR sequencing at one to four time points (pre-sensitization, 2, 6 and 24 weeks). The libraries were sequenced as a pool, and the TCR yield per sample differed mostly because of small variations in library volumes within the pool. Paper-wide results and their limitations: A positive correlation was found between the number of PT1 expanded TCRs and patch test score, with significance reached at thresholds 8, 16 and 32 but not 4. Significantly more large CDR3 similarity clusters were formed by expanded TCRs than by pre-sensitization or healthy control sets, consistent with antigen-driven responses. After repeated subsampling, changes were observed in the strength of the expansion versus patch-test correlation and in the threshold at which the correlation became significant. The number of TCRs above 1 in 1000 frequency did not change with DPC sensitization; there was no evidence of global repertoire structure alterations. Because every patient had alopecia, a presumed autoimmune disease, the patients' immune response might differ from that of healthy individuals.

The method was RACE. The sample was run on a NextSeq 500. During library preparation, unique molecular identifiers were attached to individual cDNA molecules so that TCRs could be counted in a quantitative, reproducible way. Each blood RNA sample was used to sequence both TCR alpha and TCR beta chains. Turning to the authors' computational methods: Samples had a median of approximately 93,000 TCRs, with a range from roughly 23,224 to 750,000. The Decombinator software suite was used to annotate V, J and CDR3 in the TCR reads. For PS versus PT1 abundance plots, all samples were subsampled to the same number of TCRs (28,000). TCRs were defined as expanded if absent before sensitization and observed at least eight times at the 2-week time point. TCRdb itself trimmed the public reads at Q25 with fastp, ran MiXCR and retained productive beta chains. Rows with a matching CDR3 protein are joined into one entry that keeps the most common DNA and genes. These V and J calls originate from TCRdb's pipeline instead of the authors' own analysis. This sample holds approximately 320,000 distinct CDR3 sequences; around 5.5% were observed only once. The ten largest make up under 9.5% of the sample.

CDR1 and CDR2 are read off the germline V gene (reference sequence) as DFQATT and SNEGSKA. From its cysteine to its phenylalanine, the CDR3 spans 16 amino acids. The entry retains the CDR3 DNA only, 48 bases that are in frame from base 1. V is clipped by 4 bases and J by 0 bases, and the sequence between their germline boundaries is 13 bases long. Interpreted using the paper, the time point label stands for: pre-sensitization, week 0. The treatment or condition label on this specimen signifies: therapeutic diphenylcyclopropenone sensitization with weekly scalp DPC. Blood at each patch-test visit was drawn before the patch test was applied. Patients were considered eligible if aged 18 to 70, diagnosed with alopecia and deemed suitable for DPC therapy, and patients were excluded if pregnant. Total RNA was extracted from unfractionated whole blood collected in Tempus Blood RNA tubes.

The clonotype originates from a woman aged 18-29 years with alopecia areata. Some clones in this sample may be carry-over from other donors' samples. Sequenced here: whole blood, sampled in connection with sensitization to the hapten diphenylcyclopropenone (DPC). The chain is encoded by TRBV20-1 joined to TRBJ2-6; the D gene is possibly TRBD1 or TRBD2, each agreeing over 6 bases. CDR3 reads: CSANGGHSSGANVLTF. The DNA reads TGCAGTGCTAACGGGGGACATAGCTCTGGGGCCAACGTCCTGACTTTC.